This T cell receptor (beta chain) was recovered during a study of Graves' ophthalmopathy and Graves' hyperthyroidism listed by TCRdb under 2018. Notes on the research overall: Peripheral blood samples were taken at the time of initial diagnosis, before any treatment was given. The study used signatures of the TCR beta repertoire to tell Graves' ophthalmopathy apart from Graves' hyperthyroidism and to predict which patients would progress to ophthalmopathy. In total, 135 blood samples were TCR-sequenced: roughly 45 ophthalmopathy, over 70 hyperthyroidism and about 17 hyperthyroidism-to-ophthalmopathy patients. To explore V-J signatures that separate ophthalmopathy from hyperthyroidism, a discovery set of about a hundred patients was enrolled, consisting of about 45 with ophthalmopathy and roughly 60 with stable hyperthyroidism. The 75 to 100 discovery patients were divided at random into training and test sets in a 7:3 ratio. Once sampling was done, hyperthyroidism patients were given methimazole at a starting dose of 30 mg daily, while ophthalmopathy patients were given high-dose intravenous methylprednisolone. An independent validation cohort comprised around 20 hyperthyroidism patients and over 15 patients who later progressed from hyperthyroidism to ophthalmopathy. T-cell repertoires of thyroid tissue and blood were compared in more than 5 hyperthyroidism patients.

The V end loses 5 bases and the J end loses 3 bases, and a stretch of 11 bases separates them. The CDR3 measures 13 amino acids from cysteine to phenylalanine. The kept DNA is CDR3 alone, 39 bases in frame from the first base. A patient counted as having stable hyperthyroidism if there was no progression to ophthalmopathy within 18 months of follow-up. Hyperthyroidism patients were newly diagnosed, were aged 18 to 65 years, and had a disease duration under 2 months. Anyone with other autoimmune diseases, uncontrolled infections, pregnancy or lactation was excluded from the study. Diagnosis was based on clinical symptoms, serum thyroxine, TRAb, thyroid ultrasound and orbital computed tomography. Ficoll-Paque density gradient centrifugation was used to isolate PBMCs from about 10 ml of fresh peripheral blood. Total RNA was extracted with Trizol reagent and quality-checked on an Agilent 2100 Bioanalyzer.

Results and caveats for the whole study, not just this receptor: In validation, the model predicted ophthalmopathy progression with 55% to 71% sensitivity and less than 80% specificity; 12 predicted patients were CT-confirmed with GO in a median of about 6.1 months. Most of the expanded thyroid clonotypes with a frequency above 0.001 were also detected in blood, and it was suggested that the thyroid immune response may be reflected by blood repertoires. Sample size was not predetermined statistically, and investigators were not blinded to group allocation. Ophthalmopathy was separated from stable hyperthyroidism by the 13-signature model with more than 85% sensitivity and around 81% specificity in cross-validation and with 80%/75% in the test set.

Details on this clonotype: The clone's antigen remains unknown. No much larger clonotype is one base removed from it; base qualities were not supplied.

TCR beta CDR3 regions were amplified from RNA transcripts for repertoire sequencing. The first round was an RT-PCR using HTBI primers with the Qiagen OneStep RT-PCR kit, and this first round was followed by a second-round multiplex PCR, then size selection and purification. Libraries were sequenced paired-end with 100 bp reads on an Illumina HiSeq2000. On the study's bioinformatics: SOAPnuke was used to process the reads, removing any read that contained adapters or uncalled bases, had a mean Phred below 15, or lacked an exact match to the constant primer or identifier. COPE v1.2.5 was used to merge the high-quality paired reads. Each unique nucleotide sequence was defined as a clonotype, and clonotypes were aligned to IMGT TRB V, D and J references with MiTCR v1.1. The analysis was limited to V-J combinations with a frequency above 0.0001, which together covered approximately 99% of repertoires. For each V-J combination, a TCR clonal expansion and chaos score was defined as the ratio of F50 clonal expansion to chaos observed in the TCRdist matrix. Welch's t-statistics and random forest were used to reduce features to about a dozen V-J combinations, which were fed into a naive Bayes classifier. The Morisita-Horn index was used to measure how similar the thyroid and blood repertoires were. The public sequencing data were trimmed at Q25 with fastp and processed into clonotypes with MiXCR by TCRdb, which kept only in-frame beta chains. One record per CDR3 amino acid sequence lists the most common genes and DNA. The V and J calls here are based on TCRdb, not the publication. Counted in this sample were hundreds of thousands of distinct CDR3 sequences; over 20% of them appeared once. In total, the top ten clones hold approximately 7% of the sample.

Material for sequencing was peripheral blood. The TCR originated in a woman under 30 with stable Graves' hyperthyroidism. Some clones in this sample may be carry-over from other donors' samples. Donor details come from another sample of the same person, matched by shared clones. The chain was built from TRBV12-3 or TRBV12-4 and TRBJ2-7, with TRBD2 as a weak D call on 6 bases. The CDR3 reads CASSGRDFYEQYF. The bases are TGTGCCAGCAGTGGCCGGGACTTCTACGAGCAGTACTTC.